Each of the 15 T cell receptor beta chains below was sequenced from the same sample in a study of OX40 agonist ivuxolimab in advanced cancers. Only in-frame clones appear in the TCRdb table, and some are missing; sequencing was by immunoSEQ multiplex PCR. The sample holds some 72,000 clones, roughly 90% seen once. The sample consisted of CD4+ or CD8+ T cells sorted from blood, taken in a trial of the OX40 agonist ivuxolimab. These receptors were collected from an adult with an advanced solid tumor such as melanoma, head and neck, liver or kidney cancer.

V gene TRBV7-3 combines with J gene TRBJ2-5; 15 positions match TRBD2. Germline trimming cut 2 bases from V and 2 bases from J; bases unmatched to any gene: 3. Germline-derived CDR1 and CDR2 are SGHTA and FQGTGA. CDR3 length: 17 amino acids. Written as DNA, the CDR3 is TGTGCCAGCAGCTTACAGGGACTAGCGGGAGGACAAGAGACCCAGTACTTC. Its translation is CASSLQGLAGGQETQYF.

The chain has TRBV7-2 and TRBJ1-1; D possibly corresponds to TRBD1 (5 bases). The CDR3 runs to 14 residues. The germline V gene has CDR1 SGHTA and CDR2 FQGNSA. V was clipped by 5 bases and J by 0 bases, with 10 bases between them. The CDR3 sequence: CASSQGRVNTEAFF. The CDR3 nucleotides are TGTGCCAGCAGCCAGGGACGGGTGAACACTGAAGCTTTCTTT.

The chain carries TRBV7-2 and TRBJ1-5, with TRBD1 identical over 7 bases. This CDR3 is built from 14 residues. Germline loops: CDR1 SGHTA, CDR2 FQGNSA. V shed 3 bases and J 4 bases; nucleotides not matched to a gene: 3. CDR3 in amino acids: CASSLTGLNQPQHF. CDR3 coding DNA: TGTGCCAGCAGCTTGACAGGGCTGAATCAGCCCCAGCATTTT.

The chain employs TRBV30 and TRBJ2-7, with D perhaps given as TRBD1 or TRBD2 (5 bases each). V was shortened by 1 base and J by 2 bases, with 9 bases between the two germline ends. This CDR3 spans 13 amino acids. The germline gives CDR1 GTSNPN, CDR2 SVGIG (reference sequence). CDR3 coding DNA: TGTGCCTGGAGTGGGGACGGAACCTACGAGCAGTACTTC. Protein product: CAWSGDGTYEQYF.

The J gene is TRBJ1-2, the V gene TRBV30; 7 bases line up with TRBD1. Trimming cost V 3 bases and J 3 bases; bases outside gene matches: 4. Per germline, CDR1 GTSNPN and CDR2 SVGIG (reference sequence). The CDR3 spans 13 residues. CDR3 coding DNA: TGTGCCTGGAGCTCCGGGACAGACTATGGCTACACCTTC. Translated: CAWSSGTDYGYTF. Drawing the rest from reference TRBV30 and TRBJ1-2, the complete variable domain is SQTIHQWPATLVQPVGSPLSLECTVEGTSNPNLYWYRQAAGRGLQLLFYSVGIGQISSEVPQNLSASRPQDRQFILSSKKLLLSDSGFYLCAWSSGTDYGYTFGSGTRLTVV.

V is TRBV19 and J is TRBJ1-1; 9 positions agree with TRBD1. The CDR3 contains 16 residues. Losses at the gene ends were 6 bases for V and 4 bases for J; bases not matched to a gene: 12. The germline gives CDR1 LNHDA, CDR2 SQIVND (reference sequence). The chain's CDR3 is CASSQIQGALTTEAFF. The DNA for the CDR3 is TGTGCCAGTAGCCAAATACAGGGGGCGCTCACCACTGAAGCTTTCTTT. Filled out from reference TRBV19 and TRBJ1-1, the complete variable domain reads DGGITQSPKYLFRKEGQNVTLSCEQNLNHDAMYWYRQDPGQGLRLIYYSQIVNDFQKGDIAEGYSVSREKKESFPLTVTSAQKNPTAFYLCASSQIQGALTTEAFFGQGTRLTVV.

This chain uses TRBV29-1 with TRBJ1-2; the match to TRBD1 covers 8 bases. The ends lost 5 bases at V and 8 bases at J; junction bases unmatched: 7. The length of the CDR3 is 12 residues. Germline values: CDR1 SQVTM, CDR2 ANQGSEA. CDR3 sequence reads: CSVLQGARGYTF. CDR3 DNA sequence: TGCAGCGTTCTTCAGGGGGCTAGGGGCTACACCTTC.

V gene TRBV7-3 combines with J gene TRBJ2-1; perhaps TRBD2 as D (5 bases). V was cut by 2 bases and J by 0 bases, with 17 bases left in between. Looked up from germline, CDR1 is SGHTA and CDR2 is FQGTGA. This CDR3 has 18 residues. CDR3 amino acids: CASSLGLIGSLSYNEQFF. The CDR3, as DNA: TGTGCCAGCAGCTTAGGTCTCATAGGGAGTCTCTCCTACAATGAGCAGTTCTTC.

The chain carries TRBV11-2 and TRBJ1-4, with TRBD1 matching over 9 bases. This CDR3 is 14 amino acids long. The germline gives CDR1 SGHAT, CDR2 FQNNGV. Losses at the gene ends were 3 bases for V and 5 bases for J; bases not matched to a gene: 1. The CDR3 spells CASSLDRGNEKLFF. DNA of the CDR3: TGTGCCAGCAGCTTGGACAGGGGAAATGAAAAACTGTTTTTT.

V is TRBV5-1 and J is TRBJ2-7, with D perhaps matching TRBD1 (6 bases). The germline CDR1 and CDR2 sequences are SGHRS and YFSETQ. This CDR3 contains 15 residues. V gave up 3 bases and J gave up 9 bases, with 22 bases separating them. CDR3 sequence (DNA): TGCGCCAGCAGCTCACCTACAGGGTCCGGAGCTGCGCAGTACTTC. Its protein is CASSSPTGSGAAQYF.

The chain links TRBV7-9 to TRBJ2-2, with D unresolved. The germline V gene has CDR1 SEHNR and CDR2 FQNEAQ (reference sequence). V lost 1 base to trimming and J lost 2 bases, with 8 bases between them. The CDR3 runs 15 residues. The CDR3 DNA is TGTGCCAGCAGCTTAGACTACTTAAACACCGGGGAGCTGTTTTTT. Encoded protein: CASSLDYLNTGELFF.

For the CDR3, the DNA is TGTGCCAGTACCCGGGACAGGGGCACAGATACGCAGTATTTT. Translation gives CASTRDRGTDTQYF. V usage is TRBV19 and J usage is TRBJ2-3, with TRBD1 matching over 9 bases. CDR1 is LNHDA, CDR2 SQIVND, per germline (reference sequence). The CDR3 contains 14 residues. V lost 7 bases, J lost 1 base, and 3 bases stayed unmatched.

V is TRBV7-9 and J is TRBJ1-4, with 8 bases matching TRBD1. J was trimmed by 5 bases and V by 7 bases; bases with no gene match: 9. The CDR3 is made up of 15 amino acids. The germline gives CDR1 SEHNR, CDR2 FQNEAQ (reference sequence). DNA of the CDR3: TGTGCCAGCACCCAGGGGGACAGGCGAAATGAAAAACTGTTTTTT. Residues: CASTQGDRRNEKLFF.

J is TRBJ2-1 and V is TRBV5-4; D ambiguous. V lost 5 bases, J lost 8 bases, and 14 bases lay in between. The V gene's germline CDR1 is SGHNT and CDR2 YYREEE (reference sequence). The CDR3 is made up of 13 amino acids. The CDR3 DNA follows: TGTGCCAGCAGTCGGGCCCAGTTATATGAGCAGTTCTTC. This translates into CASSRAQLYEQFF.

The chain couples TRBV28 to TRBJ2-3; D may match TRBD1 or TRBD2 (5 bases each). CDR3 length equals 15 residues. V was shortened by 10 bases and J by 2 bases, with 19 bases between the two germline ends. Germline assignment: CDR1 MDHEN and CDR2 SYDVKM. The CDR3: CATTSYGTFTDTQYF. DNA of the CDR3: TGTGCCACCACCTCGTACGGGACCTTCACAGATACGCAGTATTTT.